This entry is about one T cell receptor beta chain. Its specificity is not known. The data are from a study of CD8 T cells in ankylosing spondylitis. Study conclusions and caveats: Characteristic, it appeared, of ankylosing spondylitis blood was a TCR beta motif of about eight highly homologous variants. With a CD8+ phenotype, disease-linked clones were relatively rare in peripheral blood. Past studies reported some motif variants in reactive arthritis synovial fluid and blood.

TCRdb ran MiXCR on the 5' RACE reads and lists one entry per CDR3 protein. Here the sample spans roughly 180,000 distinct CDR3 sequences, 10% to 15% being singletons. Germline CDR1 and CDR2: SGHTA and FQGNSA. V lost 4 bases to trimming and J lost 8 bases, with 12 bases between them. This CDR3 comprises 13 residues. Sequencing was carried out using blood, either unsorted or a sorted T cell fraction (not recorded which). The chain carries TRBV7-2 and TRBJ2-1; no definite D call. The TCR was taken from a female donor with ankylosing spondylitis or in good health (not recorded which). The CDR3 region has the DNA TGTGCCAGCAGCTGGACCCAGAGCGATGAGCAGTTCTTC. Translation gives CASSWTQSDEQFF.